This T cell receptor (beta chain) stems from a study of blood T cell repertoires in COVID-19. Study-wide background: Nucleic acid was either cDNA or gDNA, and it came from T cells, B-cell-depleted T cells, or PBMCs.

In the study's own analysis: Reference gene primers were amplified, and this amplification served to estimate nucleated cell counts. Profiling relied on immunoSEQ multiplex PCR, and the TCRdb table lists in-frame clones only, not all of them. V and J calls and clone size are those listed in that table; D and trimming were worked out from the DNA. The sample lists 350,000 to 450,000 clones, over 75% seen once, with approximately 1.9% in the top ten. Participants reported their clinical history, and cohort assignment relied on those reports. This clone was counted between two and nine times. Germline CDR1 reads SEHNR; CDR2 reads FQNEAQ (reference sequence). This CDR3 spans 14 amino acids. The germline V and J ends were trimmed by 5 bases and 5 bases, with 10 bases remaining between them.

The clonotype originates from a middle-aged man in a cohort exposed to, infected with or recovered from COVID-19 (not recorded which). Material for sequencing was PBMCs or T cells enriched from blood (not recorded which). The J gene is TRBJ1-6, the V gene TRBV7-9; D possibly corresponds to TRBD1 (6 bases). For the CDR3, the DNA is TGTGCCAGCAGCGTACAGGGTAATAATTCACCCCTCCACTTT. Translation: CASSVQGNNSPLHF.